Shown below are 32 T cell receptor beta chains from a single sample sequenced in a study of radiotherapy plus CTLA-4 blockade in lung cancer. Assay: immunoSEQ multiplex PCR; the TCRdb copy retains only in-frame clones and omits some. Here the sample spans approximately 94,000 clones, roughly four fifths being singletons. The sequences come from peripheral blood, collected from a patient treated with radiotherapy plus ipilimumab. Every receptor here comes from a human donor with non-small cell lung cancer that progressed on radiotherapy plus ipilimumab.

The chain links TRBV6-5 to TRBJ2-3; no clear D gene. Germline loops: CDR1 MNHEY, CDR2 SVGAGI. Trimming left V 0 bases short and J 5 bases short, with 15 bases between. The CDR3 is made up of 16 amino acids. The CDR3 is CASSYSGQVIGDTQYF. The CDR3 nucleotides are TGTGCCAGCAGTTACTCAGGGCAGGTGATCGGAGATACGCAGTATTTT.

The chain links TRBV11-3 to TRBJ2-7, with 9 bases fitting TRBD1. J gave up 5 bases and V 4 bases, and 9 bases lay outside the gene matches. The CDR3 contains 15 residues. Germline assignment: CDR1 SGHNT and CDR2 YENEEA. In DNA, the CDR3 is TGTGCCAGCAGCTCGGGCCGGGACAGGGAGGACGAGCAGTACTTC. This encodes CASSSGRDREDEQYF.

The V and J genes are TRBV27 and TRBJ1-1; D not certain. V lost 2 bases, J lost 0 bases, and 7 bases lay in between. Germline V gene data show CDR1 as MNHEY and CDR2 as SMNVEV (reference sequence). The CDR3 spans 14 residues. The CDR3 sequence is CASSLTVLNTEAFF. The CDR3, as DNA: TGTGCCAGCAGTTTAACAGTATTGAACACTGAAGCTTTCTTT.

The chain joins TRBV27 to TRBJ2-2, with D possibly matching TRBD1 (6 bases). CDR3 length equals 14 residues. V was pared by 3 bases and J by 1 base, with 6 bases between. Germline values: CDR1 MNHEY, CDR2 SMNVEV (reference sequence). The CDR3: CASSLTGNTGELFF. CDR3 DNA: TGTGCCAGCAGTTTGACAGGGAACACCGGGGAGCTGTTTTTT.

This clone was detected once. V gene TRBV11-3 combines with J gene TRBJ2-3, with 10 bases lining up with TRBD2. The germline CDR1 and CDR2 sequences are SGHNT and YENEEA. The CDR3 length is 15 residues. The V and J ends lost 5 bases and 10 bases, in that order; junction bases with no gene match: 12. CDR3 sequence reads: CASSRSAGGREAQYF. CDR3 sequence (DNA): TGTGCCAGCAGCCGCTCAGCGGGAGGGAGAGAGGCGCAGTATTTT. Variable domain in full (rest from reference TRBV11-3 and TRBJ2-3): EAGVVQSPRYKIIEKKQPVAFWCNPISGHNTLYWYLQNLGQGPELLIRYENEEAVDDSQLPKDRFSAERLKGVDSTLKIQPAELGDSAVYLCASSRSAGGREAQYFGPGTRLTVL.

This rearrangement joins TRBV2 to TRBJ1-5, with D uncertain. The CDR3 consists of 14 residues. Between the trimmed V and J ends, which lost 3 bases and 5 bases, there was a span of 11 bases. In germline, CDR1 is SNHLY, CDR2 FYNNEI. This CDR3 is CASSDFQIHQPQHF. The CDR3 bases are TGTGCCAGCAGTGACTTTCAGATCCATCAGCCCCAGCATTTT.

The V call is TRBV19, the J call TRBJ2-1; 9 positions match TRBD2. The germline V gene encodes CDR1 LNHDA and CDR2 SQIVND (reference sequence). CDR3 length equals 15 residues. With V trimmed by 6 bases and J by 5 bases, 8 bases remained unmatched. CDR3: CASSGASGVNNEQFF. The CDR3 DNA is TGTGCCAGTAGCGGAGCTAGCGGGGTGAACAATGAGCAGTTCTTC. The complete variable domain, with remaining parts taken from reference TRBV19 and TRBJ2-1, reads DGGITQSPKYLFRKEGQNVTLSCEQNLNHDAMYWYRQDPGQGLRLIYYSQIVNDFQKGDIAEGYSVSREKKESFPLTVTSAQKNPTAFYLCASSGASGVNNEQFFGPGTRLTVL.

The gene calls are TRBV30 and TRBJ2-3; tentative D call: TRBD2 (5 bases). V lost 5 bases and J lost 4, with 13 bases in between. The CDR3 loop spans 13 amino acids. The germline V gene has CDR1 GTSNPN and CDR2 SVGIG (reference sequence). DNA for the CDR3: TGTGCCTGGTCCCCCGGGGTCTCAGATACGCAGTATTTT. It yields the protein CAWSPGVSDTQYF.

The chain recombines TRBV28 with TRBJ2-7, with TRBD2 identical over 7 bases. After removal of 5 bases from V and 7 bases from J, the junction contained 14 bases not matched to a gene. The CDR3 is made up of 15 amino acids. Per the germline V gene, CDR1 is MDHEN and CDR2 is SYDVKM. CDR3 DNA sequence: TGTGCCAGCAGTCTCAGAGCGGGACTCGGATTTGAGCAGTACTTC. Protein product: CASSLRAGLGFEQYF.

The genes are TRBV2 and TRBJ1-5; tentative D call: TRBD1 (5 bases). The CDR3 is 13 amino acids. Germline lookup yields CDR1 SNHLY and CDR2 FYNNEI. V lost 4 bases and J lost 4, with 8 bases in between. The CDR3 spells CASSGQNNQPQHF. The CDR3 DNA sequence: TGTGCCAGCAGTGGACAGAATAATCAGCCCCAGCATTTT.

The chain uses TRBV5-1 and TRBJ2-3; 8 positions agree with TRBD1. With 4 bases clipped from V and 4 bases from J, the junction kept 5 bases outside the gene matches. Germline V gene data show CDR1 as SGHRS and CDR2 as YFSETQ. The CDR3 is 14 amino acids. CDR3 bases: TGCGCCAGCAGCCCGGACAGGGTCCCAGATACGCAGTATTTT. This sequence encodes CASSPDRVPDTQYF.

The V and J genes are TRBV30 and TRBJ2-2, with D unclear. The CDR3 totals 18 residues. V was pared by 3 bases and J by 5 bases, with 25 bases between. The germline CDR1 and CDR2 sequences are GTSNPN and SVGIG (reference sequence). This CDR3 is CAWSGTRSRWLRTGELFF. In DNA form, the CDR3 reads TGTGCCTGGAGCGGAACTCGAAGCAGGTGGTTGCGGACCGGGGAGCTGTTTTTT.

The rearrangement links TRBV25-1 to TRBJ1-1; TRBD1 matches 7 bases. The germline V gene has CDR1 MGHDK and CDR2 SYGVNS. This CDR3 region has 16 residues. Losses at the gene ends were 6 bases for V and 2 bases for J; bases not matched to a gene: 12. The CDR3 loop is CASSPRDRAFNTEAFF. CDR3 in DNA: TGTGCCAGCAGCCCCCGGGACAGAGCTTTCAACACTGAAGCTTTCTTT.

The rearrangement uses TRBV11-2 and TRBJ2-7; 7 positions match TRBD1. J lost 0 bases, V lost 5 bases, and 10 bases had no gene match. CDR3 size: 16 residues. CDR1 is SGHAT and CDR2 is FQNNGV in the germline V gene. The CDR3 sequence: CASSENQDRFSYEQYF. The CDR3 DNA reads as TGTGCCAGCAGCGAAAATCAGGACAGGTTCTCCTACGAGCAGTACTTC.

A few counts support this clone. The chain joins TRBV6-1 to TRBJ1-5; D not certain. Per germline, CDR1 MNHNS and CDR2 SASEGT. The CDR3 has 14 amino acids. Trimming removed 10 bases at V and 3 bases at J, with 16 bases between. The CDR3 nucleotides read TGTGCCACCACGCTGAGCCCCATCAATCAGCCCCAGCATTTT. Its protein product is CATTLSPINQPQHF.

The chain couples TRBV6-5 to TRBJ1-1, with D possibly being TRBD1 (5 bases). The V end lost 4 bases, the J end lost 3 bases, and 12 bases lay between the germline ends. This CDR3 contains 14 residues. CDR1 and CDR2 (germline): MNHEY, SVGAGI. The chain's CDR3 is CASSSGTAYTEAFF. The CDR3 DNA follows: TGTGCCAGCAGTTCCGGGACGGCTTACACTGAAGCTTTCTTT.

The chain carries TRBV14 and TRBJ1-2; no clear D. CDR1 and CDR2 from the germline V gene are SGHDN and FVKESK. The CDR3 runs to 13 residues. V lost 3 bases to trimming and J lost 2 bases, with 7 bases between them. The CDR3 DNA sequence: TGTGCCAGCAGCCAGGGGATAAACTATGGCTACACCTTC. Translated, it gives CASSQGINYGYTF.

This rearrangement joins TRBV6-5 to TRBJ2-7; no definite D call. Trimming took 2 bases from V and 4 from J, leaving 9 bases between them. This CDR3 has 13 amino acids. CDR1 and CDR2 (germline): MNHEY, SVGAGI. CDR3 sequence reads: CASSYRTGYEQYV. DNA of the CDR3: TGTGCCAGCAGTTACCGGACCGGGTACGAGCAGTACGTC.

The gene calls are TRBV5-6 and TRBJ2-7, with TRBD1 matching 9 bases. This CDR3 contains 15 residues. The germline V gene has CDR1 SGHDT and CDR2 YYEEEE. The trim removed 2 bases at V and 6 bases at J, leaving 9 bases unmatched. This chain's CDR3 is CASSLVPGQGSEQYV. Written as DNA, the CDR3 is TGTGCCAGCAGCTTAGTCCCGGGACAGGGATCCGAGCAGTACGTC.

This chain uses TRBV2 with TRBJ2-2; possible D gene TRBD2, 5 bases. Germline CDR1 and CDR2: SNHLY and FYNNEI. CDR3 length: 15 amino acids. Trimming shortened V by 7 bases and J by 0 bases, and 12 bases separated the two germline ends. CDR3 protein: CASKTDFSNTGELFF. CDR3 nucleotides: TGTGCCAGCAAAACGGACTTCTCGAACACCGGGGAGCTGTTTTTT.

CDR3 protein: CASSIGTSGNEQYF. The CDR3 DNA reads as TGTGCCAGCTCAATCGGGACTAGCGGGAACGAGCAGTACTTC. The chain is built from TRBV18 and TRBJ2-7; 13 positions agree with TRBD2. V lost 5 bases and J lost 5; bases outside the gene matches: 3. The CDR3 length is 14 residues. Germline values: CDR1 KGHSH, CDR2 LQKENI.

The chain couples TRBV18 to TRBJ2-1; D possibly uses TRBD1 or TRBD2 (5 bases each). The V and J ends lost 6 bases and 5 bases respectively, with 20 bases between them. The CDR3 is 16 amino acids. CDR1 KGHSH and CDR2 LQKENI come from the germline V gene. The CDR3 sequence is CASSQGSLVSDNEQFF. DNA for the CDR3: TGTGCCAGCTCGCAGGGCTCACTAGTTTCAGACAATGAGCAGTTCTTC. The full variable domain, rest sourced from reference TRBV18 and TRBJ2-1, is NAGVMQNPRHLVRRRGQEARLRCSPMKGHSHVYWYRQLPEEGLKFMVYLQKENIIDESGMPKERFSAEFPKEGPSILRIQQVVRGDSAAYFCASSQGSLVSDNEQFFGPGTRLTVL.

J is TRBJ1-1 and V is TRBV7-2; TRBD1 might be the D (6 bases). The CDR3 is 14 residues long. V lost 1 base and J lost 1, with 7 bases in between. CDR1 and CDR2 (germline): SGHTA, FQGNSA. CDR3 bases: TGTGCCAGCAGCTTAGGGACAGCGAACACTGAAGCTTTCTTT. Translation: CASSLGTANTEAFF.

The chain uses TRBV10-1 and TRBJ2-1; unclear D gene. V dropped 0 bases and J dropped 6 bases, with 15 bases sitting between them. The length of the CDR3 is 16 residues. CDR1 and CDR2 (germline): WNHNN, SYGVQD (reference sequence). The CDR3, as DNA: TGCGCCAGCAGTGAGTCGAAGGTAGTTCGGGCCAATGAGCAGTTCTTC. Its protein product is CASSESKVVRANEQFF.

This clone was seen only once. In DNA form, the CDR3 reads TGTGCCAGCAGGACGGGACTAGCGGACGACGATGAGCAGTTCTTC. Encoded protein: CASRTGLADDDEQFF. V is TRBV6-5 and J is TRBJ2-1, with 11 positions matching TRBD2. The V gene end was trimmed by 6 bases and the J gene end by 8 bases; junction bases not matched to a gene: 9. The V gene's germline CDR1 is MNHEY and CDR2 SVGAGI. This CDR3 has 15 amino acids.

The V call is TRBV6-5, the J call TRBJ2-7; 10 bases match TRBD1. CDR1 MNHEY and CDR2 SVGAGI come from the germline V gene. The CDR3 consists of 14 residues. V was pared by 5 bases and J by 5 bases, with 6 bases of the junction left unmatched. The CDR3 DNA is TGTGCCAGCAGTCCCGACAGGGGGCACAACGAGCAGTACTTC. Protein sequence: CASSPDRGHNEQYF.

The CDR3 DNA sequence: TGTGCCAGCAGGCGATCAGTCAGCTCCTACGAGCAGTACTTC. Translated: CASRRSVSSYEQYF. The chain links TRBV27 to TRBJ2-7; D is undetermined. Deletions cut 6 bases from V and 0 bases from J, with 12 bases between. The CDR3 runs to 14 residues. CDR1 and CDR2 (germline): MNHEY, SMNVEV (reference sequence).

This clone was detected only a few times. In nucleotides, the CDR3 is TGTGCCAGCAGTCCATGGGACCGGGGGGAAGAAGATGGAAACACCATATATTTT. Amino acids: CASSPWDRGEEDGNTIYF. V is TRBV28 and J is TRBJ1-3, with a possible D match to TRBD1 (5 bases). Trimming stripped 5 bases from V and 3 bases from J, with 23 bases between. CDR3 length: 18 amino acids. CDR1 and CDR2 (germline): MDHEN, SYDVKM.

The rearrangement uses TRBV4-2 and TRBJ1-2; TRBD1 agrees at 7 bases. The CDR3 extends over 14 amino acids. V lost 3 bases and J lost 4; bases outside the gene matches: 5. CDR1 is LGHNA and CDR2 is YNFKEQ in the germline V gene. The CDR3 protein is CASSQTGSSYGYTF. The CDR3 DNA follows: TGTGCCAGCAGCCAGACAGGGTCTTCCTATGGCTACACCTTC.

The chain joins TRBV2 to TRBJ2-2, with 10 nucleotides matching TRBD2. Germline V gene sequence: CDR1 SNHLY, CDR2 FYNNEI. The CDR3 is made up of 16 amino acids. V was pared by 5 bases and J by 3 bases, with 6 bases of the junction left unmatched. CDR3 protein: CASSPGLATYTGELFF. DNA for the CDR3: TGTGCCAGCAGTCCGGGACTAGCGACCTACACCGGGGAGCTGTTTTTT.

The CDR3 sequence is CASSIPGLGSDEQFF. Here the CDR3 DNA reads TGTGCCAGTAGTATTCCGGGACTAGGAAGCGATGAGCAGTTCTTC. The chain carries TRBV19 and TRBJ2-1; 8 bases map to TRBD2. In germline, CDR1 is LNHDA, CDR2 SQIVND (reference sequence). The J segment lost 8 bases and the V segment lost 3 bases, leaving 9 bases of the junction unmatched. The CDR3 length is 15 residues.

The chain is built from TRBV27 and TRBJ1-5; TRBD1 is a possible D gene (5 bases). The CDR3 covers 17 residues. Per the germline V gene, CDR1 is MNHEY and CDR2 is SMNVEV (reference sequence). V lost 3 bases, J lost 5 bases, and 20 bases lay in between. The CDR3 coding sequence is TGTGCCAGCAGTTTGTCTAGGACAAGGGAGACGTATCAGCCCCAGCATTTT. The encoded protein is CASSLSRTRETYQPQHF.